This record covers a single TCR beta chain. Germline assignment: CDR1 SGHTA and CDR2 FQGNSA. This CDR3 spans 16 amino acids. J lost 6 bases, V lost 4 bases, and 11 bases had no gene match. Sequenced by immunoSEQ multiplex PCR; TCRdb stores in-frame clones only, minus some. The sample carries 65,000 to 80,000 clones, around 94% recorded once. This record belongs to a study of technical replicates of blood from a few donors. This TCR derives from a human donor in good health. Sequenced sample: T cells isolated from PBMCs. This chain joins TRBV7-2 and TRBJ2-1; 8 bases align to TRBD2. The CDR3 DNA reads as TGTGCCAGCAGCTCAGCCCCGGGACTAGAAATCAATGAGCAGTTCTTC. Amino acids: CASSSAPGLEINEQFF.